Below, 2 T cell receptor beta chains from the same sample are listed, as sequenced in a study of neurological immune-mediated disorders. The time point here: longitudinal time-point 3. In TCRdb, the 5' RACE reads were re-called with MiXCR into one record per CDR3 protein. Among fewer than 85,000 distinct CDR3 sequences listed, approximately 4.3% were seen once. The specimen sequenced was PBMCs. Receptors were obtained from a woman aged 55-70 years with multiple sclerosis.

This clonotype was observed many times. The chain couples TRBV5-6 to TRBJ1-1, with no clear D. CDR1 is SGHDT, CDR2 YYEEEE, per germline. The CDR3 has 17 amino acids. The V gene lost 1 base and the J gene lost 2 bases, with 18 bases spanning the gap. In nucleotides, the CDR3 is TGTGCCAGCAGCTTGCAAGGTGGCACACTTCCAAACACTGAAGCTTTCTTT. It codes for CASSLQGGTLPNTEAFF.

This clonotype was seen many times. The CDR3 coding sequence is TGTGCCAGCAGCTTGGGACTAGCGGGGAGCCAAGAGACCCAGTACTTC. This encodes CASSLGLAGSQETQYF. The rearrangement joins TRBV11-3 to TRBJ2-5, with 13 bases aligning to TRBD2. CDR1 is SGHNT and CDR2 is YENEEA in the germline V gene. The CDR3 consists of 16 residues. After removal of 3 bases from V and 1 base from J, the junction contained 2 bases not matched to a gene.